Listed here are 7 T cell receptor beta chains from one sample, sequenced in a study of spatial heterogeneity in lung cancer. Time point defined: sample taken at primary tumor resection. Researchers sequenced whole RNA taken from tumor, nontumor lung or frozen PBMC without sorting. TCRdb independently ran MiXCR on the 5' RACE reads; one entry per CDR3 protein. The repertoire consists of about 50,000 distinct CDR3 sequences, with about 7.6% occurring once and the leading ten covering less than 15%. This material consisted of PBMCs, taken at surgery. The source of these receptors is a female donor with early-stage non-small cell lung cancer.

This clonotype was detected a few times. This rearrangement joins TRBV24-1 to TRBJ2-1; 7 bases map to TRBD1. V dropped 4 bases and J dropped 0; count of bases not matched to a gene: 5. CDR3 length equals 16 residues. Germline values: CDR1 KGHDR, CDR2 SFDVKD. The CDR3 DNA is TGTGCCACCAGTGACAACTGGGACAGCTCCTACAATGAGCAGTTCTTC. Translating gives CATSDNWDSSYNEQFF.

This clonotype was picked up a small number of times. This rearrangement joins TRBV4-2 to TRBJ1-6; weak D call: TRBD1 (6 bases). The CDR3 loop spans 18 amino acids. Germline CDR1 is LGHNA and CDR2 is YNFKEQ. The V end lost 0 bases, the J end lost 8 bases, and 20 bases lay between the germline ends. The CDR3 loop reads CASSQDPLGAGAHSPLHF. The CDR3 nucleotides read TGTGCCAGCAGCCAAGATCCCCTAGGTGCGGGGGCGCATTCACCCCTCCACTTT.

In its sample, this clonotype was seen many times. CDR3 in DNA: TGTGCCAGCAGTCGGGACAATCCCGGGGAGCTGTTTTTT. Translating gives CASSRDNPGELFF. The chain links TRBV5-6 to TRBJ2-2; TRBD1 might be the D (6 bases). Trimming shortened V by 5 bases and J by 6 bases, and 11 bases separated the two germline ends. This CDR3 contains 13 residues. The germline V gene encodes CDR1 SGHDT and CDR2 YYEEEE.

This clonotype has at least ten counts. This sequence joins TRBV9 and TRBJ2-7; 7 bases align to TRBD1. The CDR3 length is 13 residues. Unmatched junction bases numbered 4, after V lost 5 bases and J lost 2 bases. Germline CDR1 is SGDLS and CDR2 is YYNGEE. The CDR3 nucleotides are TGTGCCAGCAGTCCGGGACAGACCTACGAGCAGTACTTC. Translated: CASSPGQTYEQYF.

The chain has TRBV5-1 and TRBJ2-5; D may be TRBD2 (5 bases). The V end lost 0 bases, the J end lost 5 bases, and 26 bases lay between the germline ends. The CDR3 consists of 19 residues. Germline V gene data show CDR1 as SGHRS and CDR2 as YFSETQ. CDR3 sequence: CASSLGSSYSGRDRETQYF. In nucleotides, the CDR3 is TGCGCCAGCAGCTTGGGCTCATCTTACAGCGGCCGAGACCGGGAGACCCAGTACTTC.

This clonotype came up many times. The gene calls are TRBV6-6 and TRBJ2-3, with 10 nucleotides matching TRBD2. V was pared by 0 bases and J by 6 bases, with 12 bases of the junction left unmatched. Germline CDR1 is MNHNY and CDR2 is SVGAGI (reference sequence). The CDR3 runs to 18 residues. The CDR3 reads CASSYSLRVAGGMDTQYF. In DNA, the CDR3 is TGTGCCAGCAGTTACTCCCTTCGGGTAGCGGGGGGTATGGATACGCAGTATTTT.

This clonotype was recorded many times. The V call is TRBV19, the J call TRBJ2-6; D gene unclear. Germline V lookup: CDR1 LNHDA, CDR2 SQIVND (reference sequence). This CDR3 contains 14 residues. V lost 3 bases and J 2 bases, leaving 5 bases between the germline ends. CDR3 DNA: TGTGCCAGTAGTATTTTGACTGGGGCCAACGTCCTGACTTTC. Translated, it gives CASSILTGANVLTF.